This T cell receptor (beta chain) was identified during a study of blood T cell repertoires in COVID-19. At the level of the study: Both acute and convalescent COVID-19 samples were obtained from the United States, Italy and Spain. Sources were T cells, B-cell-depleted T cells, or PBMCs; the material itself was cDNA or gDNA.

Germline V lookup: CDR1 MNHEY, CDR2 SVGAGI. The CDR3 totals 15 residues. V was pared by 2 bases and J by 7 bases, with 8 bases of the junction left unmatched. In the source study's methods: Counts of nucleated cells, estimated from reference gene primer amplification, were obtained. Using immunoSEQ multiplex PCR, the repertoire was profiled, and TCRdb retains in-frame clones only, with some absent. The DNA was the basis for D and trimming; V, J and clone size are from that table. The sample yields 70,000 to 85,000 clones, approximately 81% seen once. This clonotype originated in an elderly woman with acute or convalescent COVID-19. Sequencing was done on a sample of peripheral blood. The genes are TRBV6-5 and TRBJ1-2; 9 bases match TRBD1. The DNA of the CDR3 is TGTGCCAGCAGTTACACCCCCTGGGACAGGGCTGGCTACACCTTC. Protein sequence: CASSYTPWDRAGYTF.